This T cell receptor beta chain was identified during a study of monozygotic twins with inflammatory bowel disease. Whole-study results and caveats: Fewer clonotypes were shared with others by IBD patients than by healthy twins, especially with disease activity.

Phlebotomy per donor yielded a single 2.5 ml blood sample. A template switching step added UMIs, each with a 6-nucleotide sample barcode. TCRdb reanalyzed the 5' RACE reads and collapses them to one entry per CDR3 protein, without DNA. The sample is made up of around 450,000 distinct CDR3 sequences, and the top ten hold roughly 2.3% of it. Comment on this clonotype: As yet, its antigen is unknown.

Material: blood. This TCR was recovered from a human donor with ulcerative colitis or Crohn's disease, or a healthy co-twin of an affected twin (not recorded which).

This CDR3 reads CAGSPQPGDLGNEQFF. This chain uses TRBV7-2 with TRBJ2-1; TCRdb calls TRBD1, which cannot be checked without DNA. Germline CDR1 is SGHTA and CDR2 is FQGNSA. This CDR3 is 16 amino acids long.